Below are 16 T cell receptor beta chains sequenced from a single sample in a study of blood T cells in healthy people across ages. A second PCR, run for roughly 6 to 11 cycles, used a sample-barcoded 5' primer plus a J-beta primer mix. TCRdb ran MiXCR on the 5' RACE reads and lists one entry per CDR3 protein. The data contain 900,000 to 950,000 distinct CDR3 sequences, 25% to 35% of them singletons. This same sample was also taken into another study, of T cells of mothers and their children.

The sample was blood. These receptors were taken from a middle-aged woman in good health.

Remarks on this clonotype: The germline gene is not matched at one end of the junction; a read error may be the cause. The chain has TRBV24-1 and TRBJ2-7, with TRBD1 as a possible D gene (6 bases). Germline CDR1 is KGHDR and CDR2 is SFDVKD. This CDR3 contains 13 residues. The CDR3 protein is CAASSTGSYEQYF. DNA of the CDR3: TGTGCCGCCAGTTCTACAGGGAGCTACGAGCAGTACTTC.

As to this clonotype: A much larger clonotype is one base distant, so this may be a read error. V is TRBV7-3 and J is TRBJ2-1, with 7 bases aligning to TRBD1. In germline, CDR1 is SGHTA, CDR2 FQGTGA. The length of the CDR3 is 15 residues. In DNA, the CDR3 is TGTGCCAGCAGCTTGTCCCGGGACAGCCACAATGGGCAGTTCTTC. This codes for CASSLSRDSHNGQFF. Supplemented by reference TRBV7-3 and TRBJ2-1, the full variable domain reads GAGVSQTPSNKVTEKGKYVELRCDPISGHTALYWYRQSLGQGPEFLIYFQGTGAADDSGLPNDRFFAVRPEGSVSTLKIQRTERGDSAVYLCASSLSRDSHNGQFFGPGTRLTVL.

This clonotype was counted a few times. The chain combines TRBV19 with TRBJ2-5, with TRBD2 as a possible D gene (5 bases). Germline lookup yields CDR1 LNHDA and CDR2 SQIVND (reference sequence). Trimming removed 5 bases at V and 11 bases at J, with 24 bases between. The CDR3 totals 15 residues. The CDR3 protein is CASSPPAQSGTRQYF. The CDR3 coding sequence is TGTGCCAGTAGTCCGCCCGCCCAGAGCGGTACGAGGCAGTACTTC.

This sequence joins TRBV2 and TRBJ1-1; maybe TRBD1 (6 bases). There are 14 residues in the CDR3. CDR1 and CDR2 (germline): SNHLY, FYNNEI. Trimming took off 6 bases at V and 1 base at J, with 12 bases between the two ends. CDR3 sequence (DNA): TGTGCCAGCAGCGGGGGGGCAGGGAACACTGAAGCTTTCTTT. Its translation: CASSGGAGNTEAFF.

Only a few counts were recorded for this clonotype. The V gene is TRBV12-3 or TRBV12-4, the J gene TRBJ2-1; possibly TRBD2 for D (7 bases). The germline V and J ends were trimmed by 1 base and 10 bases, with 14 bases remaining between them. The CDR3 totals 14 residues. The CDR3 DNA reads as TGTGCCAGCAGTTTAGGAGGGGGGGCAAGGGAGCAGTTCTTC. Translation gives CASSLGGGAREQFF.

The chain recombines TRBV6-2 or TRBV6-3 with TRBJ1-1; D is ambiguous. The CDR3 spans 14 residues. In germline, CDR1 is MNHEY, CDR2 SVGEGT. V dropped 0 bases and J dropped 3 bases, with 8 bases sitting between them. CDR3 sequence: CASSYSEPDTEAFF. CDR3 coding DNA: TGTGCCAGCAGTTACTCGGAGCCGGACACTGAAGCTTTCTTT.

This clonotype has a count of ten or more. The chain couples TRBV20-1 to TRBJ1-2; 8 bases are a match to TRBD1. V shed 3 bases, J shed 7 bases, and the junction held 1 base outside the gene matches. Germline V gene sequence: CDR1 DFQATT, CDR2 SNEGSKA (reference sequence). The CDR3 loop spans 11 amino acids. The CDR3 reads CSASQGAGYTF. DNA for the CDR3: TGCAGTGCTAGTCAGGGGGCTGGCTACACCTTC.

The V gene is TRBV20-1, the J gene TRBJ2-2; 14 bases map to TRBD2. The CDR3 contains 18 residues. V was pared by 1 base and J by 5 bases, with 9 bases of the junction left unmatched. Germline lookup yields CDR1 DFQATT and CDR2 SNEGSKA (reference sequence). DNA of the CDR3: TGCAGTGCTAGAGGGCGACTAGCGGGGGGGCCATCGACCGGGGAGCTGTTTTTT. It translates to CSARGRLAGGPSTGELFF.

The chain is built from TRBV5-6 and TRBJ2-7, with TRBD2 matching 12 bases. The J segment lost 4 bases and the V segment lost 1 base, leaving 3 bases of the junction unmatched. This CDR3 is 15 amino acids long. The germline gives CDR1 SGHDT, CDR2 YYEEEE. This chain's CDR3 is CASSLSLAGGYEQYF. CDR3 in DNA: TGTGCCAGCAGCTTGTCTCTAGCGGGGGGGTACGAGCAGTACTTC.

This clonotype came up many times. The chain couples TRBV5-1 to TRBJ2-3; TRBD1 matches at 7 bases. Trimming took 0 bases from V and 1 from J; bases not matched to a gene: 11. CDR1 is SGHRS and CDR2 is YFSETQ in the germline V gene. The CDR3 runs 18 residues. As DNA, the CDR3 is TGCGCCAGCAGCTTGGCGGGACAGCGAACGACCCGCACAGATACGCAGTATTTT. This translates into CASSLAGQRTTRTDTQYF.

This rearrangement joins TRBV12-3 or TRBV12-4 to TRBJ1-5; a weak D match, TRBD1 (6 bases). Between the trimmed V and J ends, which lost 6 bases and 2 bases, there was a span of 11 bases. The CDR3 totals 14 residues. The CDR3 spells CASRRDNGNQPQHF. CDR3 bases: TGTGCCAGCAGACGGGACAACGGCAATCAGCCCCAGCATTTT.

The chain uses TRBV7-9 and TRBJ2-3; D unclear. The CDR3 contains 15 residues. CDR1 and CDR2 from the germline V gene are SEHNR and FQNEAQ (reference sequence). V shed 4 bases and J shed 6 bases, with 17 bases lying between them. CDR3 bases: TGTGCCAGCAGCTCTGGAGACGCCTCCCGCGATACGCAGTATTTT. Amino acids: CASSSGDASRDTQYF.

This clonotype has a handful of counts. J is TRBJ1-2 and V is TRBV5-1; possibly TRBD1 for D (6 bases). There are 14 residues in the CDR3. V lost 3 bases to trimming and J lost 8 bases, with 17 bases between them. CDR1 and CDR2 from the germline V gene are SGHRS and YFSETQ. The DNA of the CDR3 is TGCGCCAGCAGCTCGGGTATGACAGGCGGCGGCTACACCTTC. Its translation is CASSSGMTGGGYTF. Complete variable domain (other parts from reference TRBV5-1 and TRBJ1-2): KAGVTQTPRYLIKTRGQQVTLSCSPISGHRSVSWYQQTPGQGLQFLFEYFSETQRNKGNFPGRFSGRQFSNSRSEMNVSTLELGDSALYLCASSSGMTGGGYTFGSGTRLTVV.

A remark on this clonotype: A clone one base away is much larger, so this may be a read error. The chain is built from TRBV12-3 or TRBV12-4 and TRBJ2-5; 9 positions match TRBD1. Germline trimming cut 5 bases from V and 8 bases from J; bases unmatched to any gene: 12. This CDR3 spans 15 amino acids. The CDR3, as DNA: TGTGCCAGCAGTAACGGACAGGGGCGAACTGACACCCAGTACTTC. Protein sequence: CASSNGQGRTDTQYF.

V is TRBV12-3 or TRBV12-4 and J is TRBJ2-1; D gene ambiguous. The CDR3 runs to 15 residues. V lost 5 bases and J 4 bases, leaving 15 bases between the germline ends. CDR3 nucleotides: TGTGCCAGCAGTCCGGACCGAAGGTTGTACAATGAGCAGTTCTTC. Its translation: CASSPDRRLYNEQFF.

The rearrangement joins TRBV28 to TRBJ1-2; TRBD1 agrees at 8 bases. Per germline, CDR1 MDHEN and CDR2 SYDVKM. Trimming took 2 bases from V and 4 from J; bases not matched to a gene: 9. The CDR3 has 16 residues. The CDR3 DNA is TGTGCCAGCAGTTTAACCCCCTCGACAGGGGTCTATGGCTACACCTTC. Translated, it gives CASSLTPSTGVYGYTF.